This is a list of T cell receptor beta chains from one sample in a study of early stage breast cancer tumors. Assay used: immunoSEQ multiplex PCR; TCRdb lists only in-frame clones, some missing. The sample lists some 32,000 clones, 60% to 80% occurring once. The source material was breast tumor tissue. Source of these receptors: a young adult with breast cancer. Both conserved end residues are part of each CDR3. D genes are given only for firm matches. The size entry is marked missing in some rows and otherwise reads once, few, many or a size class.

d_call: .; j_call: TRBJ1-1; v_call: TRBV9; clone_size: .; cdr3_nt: TGTGCCAGCAGCCCCTCTGCGCGGATGAACACTGAAGCTTTCTTT; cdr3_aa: CASSPSARMNTEAFF
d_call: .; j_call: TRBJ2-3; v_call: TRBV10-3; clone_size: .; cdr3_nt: TGTGCCATCAGTGGTCGGCTAGCTGGGGACACAGATACGCAGTATTTT; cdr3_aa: CAISGRLAGDTDTQYF
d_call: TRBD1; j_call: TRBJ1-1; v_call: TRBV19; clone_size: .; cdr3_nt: TGTGCCAGTAGTATTGGGACAGGGGGCTTCAACACTGAAGCTTTCTTT; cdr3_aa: CASSIGTGGFNTEAFF
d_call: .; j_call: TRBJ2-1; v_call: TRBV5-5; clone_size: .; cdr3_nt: TGTGCCAGCAGCTTGGAATGGGAAGACTACAATGAGCAGTTCTTC; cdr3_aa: CASSLEWEDYNEQFF
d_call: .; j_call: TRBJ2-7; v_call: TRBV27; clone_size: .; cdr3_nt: TGTGCCAGCAGTTGGGCAGGCAAGAGCTCCTACGAGCAGTACTTC; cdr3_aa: CASSWAGKSSYEQYF
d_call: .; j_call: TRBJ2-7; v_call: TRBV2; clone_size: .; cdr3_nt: TGTGCCAGCAGGGCCGGCCGGGCGGAAGCCTACGAGCAGTACTTC; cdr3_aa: CASRAGRAEAYEQYF
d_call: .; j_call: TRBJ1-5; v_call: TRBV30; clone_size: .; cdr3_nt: TGTGCCTGGAGTGGACGGGTGGATCAGCCCCAGCATTTT; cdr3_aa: CAWSGRVDQPQHF
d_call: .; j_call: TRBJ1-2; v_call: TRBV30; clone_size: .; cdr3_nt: TGTGCCTGGAGTGACAAGGGTGGCTACACCTTC; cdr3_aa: CAWSDKGGYTF
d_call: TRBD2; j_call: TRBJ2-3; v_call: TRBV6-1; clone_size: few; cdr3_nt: TGTGCCAGCAGTGCTAGCGGTCAACCGGATACGCAGTATTTT; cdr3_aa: CASSASGQPDTQYF
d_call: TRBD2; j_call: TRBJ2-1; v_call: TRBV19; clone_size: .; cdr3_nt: TGTGCCAGTAGTATAACAGCGGGAGATTTCTACAATGAGCAGTTCTTC; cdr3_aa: CASSITAGDFYNEQFF
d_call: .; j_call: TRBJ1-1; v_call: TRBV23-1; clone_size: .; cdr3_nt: TGCGCCAGCAGTCAATCGGGCGGATCCGCGACTGAAGCTTTCTTT; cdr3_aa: CASSQSGGSATEAFF
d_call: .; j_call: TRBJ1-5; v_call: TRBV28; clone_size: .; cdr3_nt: TGTGCCAGCAGTTTAGGCAATCAGCCCCAGCATTTT; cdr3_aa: CASSLGNQPQHF
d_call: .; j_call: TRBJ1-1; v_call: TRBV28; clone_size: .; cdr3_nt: TGTGCCAGCACCCTCCGGGGGGCGGCTTTCTTT; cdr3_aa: CASTLRGAAFF
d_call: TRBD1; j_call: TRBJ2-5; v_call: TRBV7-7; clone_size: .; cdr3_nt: TGTGCTAGCAGCTTACAGGGACAGGGTCTGGAGACCCAGTACTTC; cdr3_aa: CASSLQGQGLETQYF
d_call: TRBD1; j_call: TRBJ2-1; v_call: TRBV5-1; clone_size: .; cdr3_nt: TGCGCCAGCAGCTTGGACAGGGGTTGGGCTGAGCAGTTCTTC; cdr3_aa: CASSLDRGWAEQFF
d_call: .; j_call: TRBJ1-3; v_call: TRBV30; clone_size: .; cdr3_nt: TGTGCCTGGATGGGCGGGGCTGGAAACACCATATATTTT; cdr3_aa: CAWMGGAGNTIYF
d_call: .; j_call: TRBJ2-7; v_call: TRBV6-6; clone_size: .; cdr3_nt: TGTGCCAGCAGTTACTCGGGAGGTCCCGAGCAGTACTTC; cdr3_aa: CASSYSGGPEQYF